These 27 T cell receptor beta chains originate from one sample sequenced in a study of blood T cell repertoires in COVID-19. Only in-frame clones appear in the TCRdb table, and some are missing; sequencing was by immunoSEQ multiplex PCR. The sample has roughly 150,000 clones; about four fifths are singletons. The sequenced sample was peripheral blood. The receptor set was obtained from a woman of 80 years or more with acute or convalescent COVID-19.

The rearrangement joins TRBV5-1 to TRBJ1-2; weak D call: TRBD1 (6 bases). Trimming took 0 bases from V and 2 from J, leaving 8 bases between them. CDR3 length: 14 residues. Germline CDR1 is SGHRS and CDR2 is YFSETQ. The CDR3 spells CASSLVGANYGYTF. Written as DNA, the CDR3 is TGCGCCAGCAGCTTGGTGGGGGCAAACTATGGCTACACCTTC.

The J gene is TRBJ2-6, the V gene TRBV5-1; 8 bases fit TRBD1. Germline V gene data show CDR1 as SGHRS and CDR2 as YFSETQ. The junction had 5 bases not matched to a gene; V was cut back by 0 bases and J by 0 bases. The CDR3 consists of 18 residues. CDR3 in DNA: TGCGCCAGCAGCTTGGGGACAGGGCCTTCCTCTGGGGCCAACGTCCTGACTTTC. This encodes CASSLGTGPSSGANVLTF.

In regard to this clone: Different DNA sequences within this sample yield the same CDR3. The rearrangement links TRBV6-1 to TRBJ1-2; D call uncertain. The CDR3 totals 13 residues. Germline-derived CDR1 and CDR2 are MNHNS and SASEGT. V dropped 1 base and J dropped 4 bases, with 7 bases sitting between them. The CDR3 DNA follows: TGTGCCAGCAGTGAAGGCAGGTCCTATGGCTACACCTTC. Translating it yields CASSEGRSYGYTF.

This clone is a singleton in its sample. The CDR3 bases are TGTGCCAGCAGTTCCTCGGGACAAAGCTTCTACGAGCAGTACTTC. Translating it yields CASSSSGQSFYEQYF. This chain connects TRBV27 to TRBJ2-7; D is perhaps TRBD1 (6 bases). Deletions cut 4 bases from V and 3 bases from J, with 16 bases between. The CDR3 has 15 residues. From germline, CDR1 is MNHEY and CDR2 SMNVEV (reference sequence).

This chain connects TRBV20-1 to TRBJ1-1; D gene ambiguous. Germline loops: CDR1 DFQATT, CDR2 SNEGSKA (reference sequence). The V gene lost 7 bases and the J gene lost 1 base, with 7 bases spanning the gap. The CDR3 is made up of 11 amino acids. The CDR3 nucleotides read TGCAGTGTTCCAGGGAACACTGAAGCTTTCTTT. Protein sequence: CSVPGNTEAFF.

J is TRBJ2-3 and V is TRBV9; the match to TRBD1 covers 7 bases. Per germline, CDR1 SGDLS and CDR2 YYNGEE. This CDR3 contains 16 residues. V shed 0 bases, J shed 5 bases, and the junction held 9 bases outside the gene matches. CDR3 sequence: CASSVGVTGSLDTQYF. For the CDR3, the DNA is TGTGCCAGCAGCGTAGGCGTGACAGGGTCCTTAGATACGCAGTATTTT.

V usage is TRBV9 and J usage is TRBJ2-1, with D tentatively TRBD2 (6 bases). V was clipped by 4 bases and J by 7 bases, with 18 bases between them. The CDR3 contains 15 residues. The germline V gene has CDR1 SGDLS and CDR2 YYNGEE. The CDR3 reads CASSLEGTRWNEQFF. The CDR3 DNA is TGTGCCAGCAGCCTAGAGGGGACTCGGTGGAATGAGCAGTTCTTC.

This clone has just a few counts. The chain employs TRBV28 and TRBJ2-7, with D tentatively TRBD2 (6 bases). Germline CDR1 and CDR2: MDHEN and SYDVKM. Deletions cut 5 bases from V and 1 base from J, with 18 bases between. This CDR3 has 16 amino acids. CDR3 bases: TGTGCCAGCAGTATCCATGTGGGGGGTACTTCCTACGAGCAGTACTTC. This translates into CASSIHVGGTSYEQYF.

This chain uses TRBV2 with TRBJ1-2, with D possibly TRBD1 on 5 matching bases. The V end was cut by 8 bases, the J end by 0 bases, with 22 bases between. The CDR3 runs 17 residues. In germline, CDR1 is SNHLY, CDR2 FYNNEI. CDR3 sequence reads: CASLGGWAIRSNYGYTF. CDR3 DNA: TGTGCCAGCCTTGGGGGGTGGGCCATACGCTCTAACTATGGCTACACCTTC.

Notes on this clone: One end of the junction is discordant with germline, which a read error may explain. This chain uses TRBV6-5 with TRBJ2-1; TRBD1 agrees at 9 bases. The CDR3 runs to 15 residues. Looked up from germline, CDR1 is MNHEY and CDR2 is SVGAGI. CDR3 amino acids: CTSSFRDRVPNEQFF. CDR3 nucleotide sequence: TGTACCAGCAGCTTCCGGGACAGGGTCCCCAATGAGCAGTTCTTC.

The chain uses TRBV30 and TRBJ1-4, with 7 bases identical to TRBD1. Germline V CDR1 and CDR2: GTSNPN, SVGIG (reference sequence). The V segment lost 0 bases and the J segment 15 bases; nucleotides outside the gene matches: 4. The CDR3 sequence is 11 residues long. CDR3 sequence: CAWSVPGQLFF. The CDR3 DNA reads as TGTGCCTGGAGTGTACCGGGACAGTTGTTTTTT.

The chain has TRBV28 and TRBJ2-3; 9 bases are shared with TRBD1. The CDR3 has 16 amino acids. CDR1 and CDR2 from the germline V gene are MDHEN and SYDVKM. V lost 4 bases and J lost 7; bases outside the gene matches: 12. The chain's CDR3 is CASSSPGQGYTHTQYF. The CDR3 DNA reads TGTGCCAGCAGTTCTCCGGGACAGGGTTATACGCATACGCAGTATTTT.

The rearrangement links TRBV29-1 to TRBJ1-5; D gene uncertain. This CDR3 is built from 13 residues. The V gene's germline CDR1 is SQVTM and CDR2 ANQGSEA. The V gene lost 3 bases and the J gene lost 2 bases, with 8 bases spanning the gap. CDR3 nucleotides: TGCAGCGTTGACATCGGAGGCAATCAGCCCCAGCATTTT. As protein: CSVDIGGNQPQHF. Full variable domain (missing parts from reference TRBV29-1 and TRBJ1-5): SAVISQKPSRDICQRGTSLTIQCQVDSQVTMMFWYRQQPGQSLTLIATANQGSEATYESGFVIDKFPISRPNLTFSTLTVSNMSPEDSSIYLCSVDIGGNQPQHFGDGTRLSIL.

J is TRBJ2-2 and V is TRBV19; 10 nucleotides agree with TRBD2. This CDR3 has 19 amino acids. J was trimmed by 0 bases and V by 4 bases; bases with no gene match: 11. From germline, CDR1 is LNHDA and CDR2 SQIVND (reference sequence). The CDR3 reads CASSTPGLAPVANTGELFF. In DNA form, the CDR3 reads TGTGCCAGTAGTACCCCGGGACTAGCGCCTGTCGCGAACACCGGGGAGCTGTTTTTT.

J is TRBJ2-3 and V is TRBV5-1, with TRBD1 identical over 10 bases. From germline, CDR1 is SGHRS and CDR2 YFSETQ. This CDR3 has 14 residues. V was clipped by 7 bases and J by 4 bases; unmatched bases: 6. CDR3 region: CASGDRGRPDTQYF. The CDR3 DNA reads as TGCGCCAGCGGCGACAGGGGGCGGCCAGATACGCAGTATTTT. Full variable domain (remainder filled in from reference TRBV5-1 and TRBJ2-3): KAGVTQTPRYLIKTRGQQVTLSCSPISGHRSVSWYQQTPGQGLQFLFEYFSETQRNKGNFPGRFSGRQFSNSRSEMNVSTLELGDSALYLCASGDRGRPDTQYFGPGTRLTVL.

The chain employs TRBV5-1 and TRBJ2-3; possible D gene TRBD2, 5 bases. CDR1 is SGHRS and CDR2 is YFSETQ in the germline V gene. The CDR3 is 14 amino acids. Trimming removed 0 bases from V and 6 bases from J, with 11 bases in between. The CDR3 here is CASSLVPSRDTQYF. CDR3 DNA sequence: TGCGCCAGCAGCTTGGTCCCTAGCAGGGATACGCAGTATTTT.

The chain couples TRBV4-1 to TRBJ2-1; TRBD2 matches at 11 bases. Germline V gene lookup returns CDR1 MGHRA and CDR2 YSYEKL. After removal of 4 bases from V and 0 bases from J, the junction contained 5 bases not matched to a gene. This CDR3 has 17 amino acids. The CDR3 reads CASSPPLAGVSYNEQFF. CDR3 nucleotides: TGCGCCAGCAGCCCCCCACTAGCGGGGGTCTCCTACAATGAGCAGTTCTTC.

The chain combines TRBV30 with TRBJ2-7; a weak D match, TRBD2 (5 bases). This CDR3 is built from 14 residues. Per the germline V gene, CDR1 is GTSNPN and CDR2 is SVGIG (reference sequence). V gave up 0 bases and J gave up 6 bases, with 15 bases separating them. The CDR3 loop reads CAWSVNGPRGEQYF. Here the CDR3 DNA reads TGTGCCTGGAGTGTAAACGGGCCCCGGGGCGAGCAGTACTTC.

The chain has TRBV2 and TRBJ2-5; 7 bases line up with TRBD2. This CDR3 region has 16 residues. Trimming took 4 bases from V and 1 from J; bases not matched to a gene: 9. The germline gives CDR1 SNHLY, CDR2 FYNNEI. CDR3 residues: CASSGGLVPPQETQYF. Here the CDR3 DNA reads TGTGCCAGCAGTGGAGGACTAGTCCCCCCCCAAGAGACCCAGTACTTC.

Of note for this clone: This sample includes further DNA sequences coding for the same CDR3. V gene TRBV3-1 (or the pseudogene TRBV3-2) combines with J gene TRBJ2-7; the D gene is possibly TRBD1 (6 bases). The V and J ends lost 0 bases and 3 bases respectively, with 6 bases between them. Germline CDR1 is LGHDT and CDR2 is YNNKEL (reference sequence). The CDR3 contains 13 residues. CDR3 loop: CASSQEGGYEQYF. CDR3 bases: TGTGCCAGCAGCCAAGAAGGGGGCTACGAGCAGTACTTC.

CDR3 nucleotide sequence: TGTGCCAGCAGGCCGGGACAGGGGAGGACTGAAGCTTTCTTT. This encodes CASRPGQGRTEAFF. V gene TRBV28 combines with J gene TRBJ1-1, with 10 bases aligning to TRBD1. Germline lookup yields CDR1 MDHEN and CDR2 SYDVKM. V was clipped by 6 bases and J by 5 bases; unmatched bases: 6. This CDR3 has 14 amino acids.

This clone has only a few counts. The chain joins TRBV28 to TRBJ1-2; perhaps TRBD1 as D (6 bases). There are 14 residues in the CDR3. The V end lost 4 bases, the J end lost 2 bases, and 11 bases lay between the germline ends. Germline-derived CDR1 and CDR2 are MDHEN and SYDVKM. CDR3 loop: CASSWGTINYGYTF. The CDR3 nucleotides read TGTGCCAGCAGTTGGGGGACAATAAACTATGGCTACACCTTC.

The chain uses TRBV2 and TRBJ2-3; 9 bases fit TRBD2. Germline CDR1 SNHLY, CDR2 FYNNEI. The CDR3 runs 16 residues. J gave up 4 bases and V 6 bases, and 11 bases lay outside the gene matches. The CDR3 sequence is CASRRSARLAADTQYF. For the CDR3, the DNA is TGTGCCAGCAGGCGCTCAGCCAGACTAGCGGCAGATACGCAGTATTTT.

The V call is TRBV5-1, the J call TRBJ1-3; a possible D gene is TRBD1 (5 bases). V was clipped by 5 bases and J by 3 bases, with 12 bases between them. CDR3 size: 14 residues. The germline V gene encodes CDR1 SGHRS and CDR2 YFSETQ. The CDR3 DNA reads TGCGCCAGCAGTCCCCAGGGTTTTGGAAACACCATATATTTT. Residues: CASSPQGFGNTIYF.

DNA for the CDR3: TGTGCCAGCAGCTTAGTAGGAGGGGGCAATCAGCCCCAGCATTTT. This codes for CASSLVGGGNQPQHF. The gene calls are TRBV7-2 and TRBJ1-5; a weak D match, TRBD1 (5 bases). CDR1 is SGHTA and CDR2 is FQGNSA in the germline V gene. Trimming cost V 1 base and J 2 bases, with 9 bases left between them. The CDR3 spans 15 residues.

The chain joins TRBV5-4 to TRBJ1-6; no definite D call. The CDR3 totals 16 residues. The ends were cut back, 2 bases at V and 0 bases at J, with 9 bases in the middle. Per germline, CDR1 SGHNT and CDR2 YYREEE (reference sequence). CDR3 sequence reads: CASSLAVSSYNSPLHF. As DNA, the CDR3 is TGTGCCAGCAGCTTAGCGGTGAGCTCCTATAATTCACCCCTCCACTTT.

This clone has a handful of counts. The chain joins TRBV18 to TRBJ1-5; the match to TRBD1 covers 7 bases. The CDR3 is made up of 14 amino acids. The J segment lost 7 bases and the V segment lost 3 bases, leaving 6 bases of the junction unmatched. Looked up from germline, CDR1 is KGHSH and CDR2 is LQKENI. The CDR3 DNA reads as TGTGCCAGCTCACCCTCGACAGGGTACCAGCCCCAGCATTTT. It specifies CASSPSTGYQPQHF.